This T cell receptor (beta chain) comes out of a study of cytomegalovirus exposure and HLA in healthy donors. The CDR3 loop spans 16 amino acids. Germline CDR1 is MRHNA and CDR2 is SNTAGT. V lost 4 bases and J lost 4; bases outside the gene matches: 8. Primers included in the PCR were 60 Vbeta and 13 Jbeta primers. The protocol was immunoSEQ multiplex PCR, while the TCRdb copy is restricted to in-frame clones and leaves out a portion. The table lists about 170,000 clones, approximately 80% of them singletons, with 2% to 3% in the top ten. The chain carries TRBV6-4 and TRBJ2-1, with TRBD2 matching over 9 bases. Sequenced sample: PBMCs. This TCR was sampled from a male donor in good health and CMV-seronegative. The CDR3 here is CASSAEASGVYNEQFF. Written as DNA, the CDR3 is TGTGCCAGCAGTGCCGAGGCTAGCGGGGTGTACAATGAGCAGTTCTTC.